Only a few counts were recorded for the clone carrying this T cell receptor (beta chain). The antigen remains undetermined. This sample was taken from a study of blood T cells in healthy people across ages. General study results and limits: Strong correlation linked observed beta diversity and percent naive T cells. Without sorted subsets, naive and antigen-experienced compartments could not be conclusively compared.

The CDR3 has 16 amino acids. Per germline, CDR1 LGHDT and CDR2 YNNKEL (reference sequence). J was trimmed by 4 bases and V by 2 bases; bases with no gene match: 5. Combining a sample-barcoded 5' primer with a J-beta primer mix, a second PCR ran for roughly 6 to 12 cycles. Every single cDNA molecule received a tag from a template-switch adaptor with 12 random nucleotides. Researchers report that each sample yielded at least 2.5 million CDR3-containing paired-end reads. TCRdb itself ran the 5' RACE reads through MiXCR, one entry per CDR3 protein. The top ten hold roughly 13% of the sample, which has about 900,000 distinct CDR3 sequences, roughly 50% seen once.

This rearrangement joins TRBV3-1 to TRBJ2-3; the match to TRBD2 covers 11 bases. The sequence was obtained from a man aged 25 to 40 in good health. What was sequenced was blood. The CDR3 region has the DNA TGTGCCAGCAGCCAACTTAGCGGGGGGGGCGCAGATACGCAGTATTTT. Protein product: CASSQLSGGGADTQYF.